The clone carrying this T cell receptor beta chain showed up just a few times. The data stem from a study of human T cells and chemical hapten exposure. TCRdb used MiXCR to reprocess the RACE reads, holding one entry per CDR3 protein. Seen here are 150,000 to 200,000 distinct CDR3 sequences, roughly a quarter observed once, and the top ten hold roughly 2%. Time point specified: patch test 3, about 24 weeks after DPC sensitization. Treatment in this sample: therapeutic diphenylcyclopropenone sensitization with weekly scalp DPC. This receptor was identified in a woman between 18 and 30 years old with alopecia areata. Some clones in this sample may be carry-over from other donors' samples. Specimen: whole blood, collected in connection with sensitization to the hapten diphenylcyclopropenone (DPC).

CDR3 loop: CSVEEGTKNIQYF. The CDR3 DNA reads as TGCAGCGTTGAGGAAGGGACCAAAAACATTCAGTACTTC. The chain employs TRBV29-1 and TRBJ2-4, with D uncertain. The CDR3 loop spans 13 amino acids. The V end was cut by 3 bases, the J end by 2 bases, with 8 bases between. Germline CDR1 is SQVTM and CDR2 is ANQGSEA.